A selection of T cell receptor beta chains follows, all from one sample in a study of T cell responses to AZD1222 COVID-19 vaccine. Some clones are missing from TCRdb's copy, which holds only in-frame ones; the method was immunoSEQ multiplex PCR. The data show 96,000 or so clones, with about nine tenths seen just once and approximately 25% held by the top ten. The sample here was peripheral blood, taken on day 0 of AZD1222 vaccination. These receptors originate from an adult in good health. CDR3s include the opening cysteine and the closing phenylalanine or tryptophan.

length,V,J,CDR3
13,TRBV9,TRBJ2-2,CASAGAGTGELFF
12,TRBV2,TRBJ2-1,CASSESGNEQFF
12,TRBV29-1,TRBJ1-2,CSVEDQNYGYTF
13,TRBV6-5,TRBJ1-6,CASRGTGNSPLHF
14,TRBV5-1,TRBJ1-5,CASSLDGAGQPQHF
16,TRBV4-1,TRBJ1-1,CASSWTGGRLGTEAFF
13,TRBV6-5,TRBJ2-1,CASRRTGADEQFF
11,TRBV7-9,TRBJ1-3,CASSLRNTIYF
17,TRBV5-5,TRBJ2-5,CASSLSSIAGGVETQYF
14,TRBV28,TRBJ1-1,CASNRGQGNTEAFF
17,TRBV28,TRBJ2-3,CASTQTPQAGRTDTQYF
15,TRBV6-5,TRBJ1-5,CASRTGMGSNQPQHF
14,TRBV28,TRBJ2-1,CASTSPVGGVEQFF
14,TRBV19,TRBJ2-7,CASSRAMGSGEQYF
17,TRBV11-3,TRBJ2-3,CASSLGRTSGRGDTQYF
16,TRBV10-3,TRBJ2-7,CAISESGAGGPNEQYF
14,TRBV4-2,TRBJ1-5,CASSQEDSHQPQHF
14,TRBV11-2,TRBJ2-5,CASSFQASQETQYF
13,TRBV11-2,TRBJ1-1,CASSLDWAGEAFF
12,TRBV6-5,TRBJ2-5,CASRRAQGAQYF
11,TRBV7-9,TRBJ1-6,CASSLEFPLHF